The 3 T cell receptor beta chains reported below all come from one sample, sequenced in a study of blood T cell repertoires in COVID-19. Repertoires were generated with immunoSEQ multiplex PCR, while TCRdb's copy carries only in-frame clones and drops some. Among around 190,000 clones listed, about 88% were seen once. The material sequenced was PBMCs or T cells enriched from blood (not recorded which). These receptors came from a woman in her 30s who had recovered from COVID-19.

In regard to this clone: In the same sample, other DNA sequences code for this CDR3. This chain uses TRBV28 with TRBJ1-2; possible D gene TRBD1, 5 bases. The CDR3 spans 12 residues. Per the germline V gene, CDR1 is MDHEN and CDR2 is SYDVKM. Trimming removed 4 bases from V and 5 bases from J, with 8 bases in between. The CDR3: CASSSRVYGYTF. The CDR3 coding sequence is TGTGCCAGCAGTTCCAGGGTTTATGGCTACACCTTC.

This clone has only one observation. The chain couples TRBV30 to TRBJ2-7; D perhaps matches TRBD2 (5 bases). Trimming cost V 1 base and J 1 base, with 8 bases left between them. The germline V gene has CDR1 GTSNPN and CDR2 SVGIG (reference sequence). This CDR3 region has 13 residues. The CDR3 loop is CAWSGSGSYEQYF. The CDR3, as DNA: TGTGCCTGGAGTGGGAGCGGATCCTACGAGCAGTACTTC. Filled out from reference TRBV30 and TRBJ2-7, the complete variable domain reads SQTIHQWPATLVQPVGSPLSLECTVEGTSNPNLYWYRQAAGRGLQLLFYSVGIGQISSEVPQNLSASRPQDRQFILSSKKLLLSDSGFYLCAWSGSGSYEQYFGPGTRLTVT.

The chain joins TRBV5-6 to TRBJ2-7; 7 bases fit TRBD1. In germline, CDR1 is SGHDT, CDR2 YYEEEE. The trim removed 2 bases at V and 4 bases at J, leaving 3 bases unmatched. CDR3 size: 13 residues. The CDR3 region is CASSFPQGYEQYV. The CDR3 DNA follows: TGTGCCAGCAGCTTTCCACAGGGGTACGAGCAGTACGTC.